Listed here are 27 T cell receptor beta chains from one sample, sequenced in a study of tumor-infiltrating lymphocytes in primary liver carcinoma. Joint extraction of RNA and DNA used roughly 20-32 mg of bulk tissue that was unsorted. The investigators made TCR beta cDNA from 500 ng total RNA, using a constant-region primer. Researchers made the TCR beta libraries by running three nested multiplex PCR rounds with slightly modified ARM-PCR. The opening two PCR rounds, around 11 cycles each, paired TRBV1-TRBV30 forward primers with a C-beta reverse primer. TCRdb fed the multiplex PCR reads into MiXCR, producing one record per CDR3 protein. The sample gives about 92,000 distinct CDR3 sequences, about 70% of which show up once; roughly 27% is in the top ten. Sequencing was carried out using tumor-adjacent normal liver tissue. The receptors here all came from a man aged 40-49 years with primary liver carcinoma and hepatitis B virus infection.

This clonotype was detected many times. The chain links TRBV10-3 to TRBJ2-1; 9 nucleotides match TRBD2. The CDR3 is made up of 19 amino acids. V was pared by 4 bases and J by 6 bases, with 19 bases of the junction left unmatched. Germline V gives CDR1 ENHRY, CDR2 SYGVKD. The CDR3 DNA reads as TGTGCCATCAGTGTCGATGGGACATTTAGCGGGAGTGAGGGCAATGAGCAGTTCTTC. It encodes CAISVDGTFSGSEGNEQFF.

On this clonotype itself: The CDR3 does not close with the conserved phenylalanine or tryptophan, likely indicating a read error. The gene calls are TRBV6-1 and TRBJ2-3, with D perhaps matching TRBD1 or TRBD2 (6 bases each). Trimming removed 3 bases from V and 0 bases from J, with 10 bases in between. The CDR3 runs 15 residues. CDR1 and CDR2 (germline): MNHNS, SASEGT. Here the CDR3 reads CASSEWGASTDTQYI. CDR3 DNA: TGTGCCAGCAGTGAGTGGGGGGCTAGCACAGATACGCAGTATATT.

This clonotype occurred many times. V and J are TRBV28 and TRBJ2-7; TRBD2 matches at 7 bases. V was pared by 8 bases and J by 0 bases, with 7 bases of the junction left unmatched. This CDR3 spans 14 amino acids. Germline V gives CDR1 MDHEN, CDR2 SYDVKM. The CDR3 reads CASAAGGTSYEQYF. CDR3 DNA sequence: TGTGCCAGCGCGGCCGGGGGGACCTCCTACGAGCAGTACTTC.

Note on this clonotype: With a much larger clone just one base away, this may be a read error. The V and J genes are TRBV6-5 and TRBJ2-7; D unclear. The germline V gene encodes CDR1 MNHEY and CDR2 SVGAGI. This CDR3 region has 11 residues. The CDR3, as DNA: TGTGTCAGCAGTTACGCTTCCCTGTTTTACTTC. It translates to CVSSYASLFYF.

This clonotype was recorded many times. The CDR3 region has the DNA TGTGCCAGCAGCTTGACAGGGTCCTACGAGCAGTACTTC. Its protein is CASSLTGSYEQYF. J is TRBJ2-7 and V is TRBV12-3 or TRBV12-4; 7 bases map to TRBD1. The J segment lost 1 base and the V segment lost 6 bases, leaving 3 bases of the junction unmatched. The CDR3 covers 13 residues.

The rearrangement uses TRBV14 and TRBJ2-1; no firm D call. Deletions cut 1 base from V and 6 bases from J, with 10 bases between. Germline CDR1 and CDR2: SGHDN and FVKESK. This CDR3 is 14 amino acids long. CDR3 in amino acids: CASSQGRRSNEQFF. The DNA of the CDR3 is TGTGCCAGCAGCCAAGGTCGCAGGAGCAATGAGCAGTTCTTC.

The chain uses TRBV14 and TRBJ2-7; D may be TRBD2 (6 bases). In germline, CDR1 is SGHDN, CDR2 FVKESK. Trimming removed 4 bases from V and 10 bases from J, with 26 bases in between. The CDR3 runs to 16 residues. CDR3 protein: CASSRQVLSGGPDQYF. The CDR3 nucleotides are TGTGCCAGCAGCCGTCAGGTCCTCTCCGGGGGTCCGGACCAGTACTTC.

Remarks on this clonotype: The conserved final phenylalanine or tryptophan is absent from the CDR3, which likely points to a read error. The CDR3 here is CSVGELNHNEQFY. CDR3 DNA: TGCAGCGTTGGCGAGTTAAACCACAATGAGCAGTTCTAC. The rearrangement uses TRBV29-1 and TRBJ2-1, with unresolved D. The V and J ends lost 4 bases and 5 bases respectively, with 12 bases between them. This CDR3 is built from 13 residues. Germline V gives CDR1 SQVTM, CDR2 ANQGSEA.

This clonotype has only one observation. One junction end does not reproduce the germline sequence, and a read error may be involved. V and J are TRBV4-1 and TRBJ1-2; tentatively, D is TRBD1 (6 bases). This CDR3 has 16 residues. Germline assignment: CDR1 MGHRA and CDR2 YSYEKL. As DNA, the CDR3 is TGCGCCAGCAGCCCACGGACAGCGGGTGCTTCTAGAGGCTACGCCTTC. Translated, it gives CASSPRTAGASRGYAF.

This clonotype was picked up many times. The chain couples TRBV13 to TRBJ2-1; no definite D call. CDR3 length: 11 amino acids. Looked up from germline, CDR1 is PRHDT and CDR2 is FYEKMQ (reference sequence). V shed 0 bases and J shed 9 bases, with 3 bases lying between them. This CDR3 reads CASSLGSEQFF. In nucleotides, the CDR3 is TGTGCCAGCAGCTTAGGCAGTGAGCAGTTCTTC.

This clonotype was seen ten or more times. This chain joins TRBV6-6 and TRBJ2-2; 7 bases map to TRBD1. Trimming removed 4 bases from V and 6 bases from J; junction bases left unmatched: 8. The V gene's germline CDR1 is MNHNY and CDR2 SVGAGI (reference sequence). This CDR3 region has 15 residues. CDR3 coding DNA: TGTGCCAGCAGTTCCCTGGGGCAGGGGGCCGGGGAGCTGTTTTTT. Protein product: CASSSLGQGAGELFF.

About this clonotype: The junction differs from germline at one of its ends, possibly a read error. The chain carries TRBV12-3 or TRBV12-4 and TRBJ2-6, with D perhaps matching TRBD1 (5 bases). This CDR3 has 14 amino acids. The CDR3 sequence is CTSRISSGANVQTF. The CDR3 DNA follows: TGTACCAGCCGAATCTCATCTGGGGCCAACGTCCAGACTTTC.

This sequence joins TRBV10-3 and TRBJ2-5, with D possibly TRBD2 on 5 matching bases. CDR3 length equals 13 residues. CDR1 is ENHRY and CDR2 is SYGVKD in the germline V gene. Trimming took off 8 bases at V and 2 bases at J, with 12 bases between the two ends. CDR3 protein: CAIGVSGQETQYF. CDR3 bases: TGTGCCATCGGTGTCAGCGGACAAGAGACCCAGTACTTC.

On this clonotype itself: A read error may explain this, as a much larger clone is one base away. The J gene is TRBJ2-5, the V gene TRBV10-3; TRBD1 or TRBD2 may be the D gene (5 bases each). The CDR3 has 15 amino acids. The germline gives CDR1 ENHRY, CDR2 SYGVKD. CDR3 residues: CAISESKSGQETHYF. CDR3 DNA: TGTGCCATCAGTGAGTCGAAGAGCGGACAAGAGACCCATTACTTC.

As regards this clonotype: This is likely a read error, given that the CDR3 carries no conserved phenylalanine or tryptophan at its end. This chain connects TRBV6-1 to TRBJ2-7; a possible D gene is TRBD2 (6 bases). CDR1 is MNHNS, CDR2 SASEGT, per germline. The V gene lost 2 bases and the J gene lost 4 bases, with 18 bases spanning the gap. The CDR3 consists of 16 residues. In DNA, the CDR3 is TGTGCCAGCAGTGAACCAGTACGGGGGAATAGATACGAGCAGTACATC. This gives the protein CASSEPVRGNRYEQYI.

This clonotype was observed many times. The chain employs TRBV12-5 and TRBJ2-1; TRBD2 aligns across 8 bases. The CDR3 covers 13 residues. V lost 5 bases, J lost 9 bases, and 6 bases stayed unmatched. Germline V gene data show CDR1 as LGHNT and CDR2 as FRNRAP. The CDR3 region is CASGSGSSREQFF. The CDR3 nucleotides are TGTGCTAGTGGTAGCGGGAGTTCCCGTGAGCAGTTCTTC.

As regards this clonotype: This likely comes from a read error, as the CDR3 has no conserved phenylalanine or tryptophan at its end. J is TRBJ2-7 and V is TRBV12-3 or TRBV12-4; D remains ambiguous. The CDR3 is 12 residues long. Trimming removed 5 bases from V and 4 bases from J, with 9 bases in between. CDR3 nucleotide sequence: TGTGCCAGCAGTCTAAGGGAATACGAGCAGTACTTA. Protein product: CASSLREYEQYL.

This clonotype was seen at least ten times. The V and J genes are TRBV29-1 and TRBJ2-2; D is tentatively TRBD1 or TRBD2 (5 bases each). This CDR3 is built from 17 residues. Germline V gene data show CDR1 as SQVTM and CDR2 as ANQGSEA. With 5 bases removed from V and 0 bases from J, the gap between germline ends came to 19 bases. CDR3 residues: CSVRGTELNANTGELFF. CDR3 DNA sequence: TGCAGCGTTAGAGGGACGGAACTAAACGCGAACACCGGGGAGCTGTTTTTT.

This clonotype counts as large. The rearrangement uses TRBV12-3 or TRBV12-4 and TRBJ2-3; no firm D call. The V gene lost 6 bases and the J gene lost 2 bases, with 6 bases spanning the gap. CDR3 size: 12 residues. The CDR3, as DNA: TGTGCCAGCAGCGGAGCCACAGATACGCAGTATTTT. Amino acids: CASSGATDTQYF.

A remark on this clonotype: One junction end does not reproduce the germline sequence, and a read error may be involved. The rearrangement links TRBV11-1 to TRBJ2-1, with 12 positions matching TRBD2. Germline V gene lookup returns CDR1 SGHAT and CDR2 FQDESV (reference sequence). This CDR3 has 15 residues. The CDR3 here is CATSPSGRAYKEQFF. The CDR3 coding sequence is TGTGCCACCAGCCCTAGCGGGAGGGCCTACAAAGAGCAGTTCTTC. The full variable domain, its missing parts supplied by reference TRBV11-1 and TRBJ2-1, is EAEVAQSPRYKITEKSQAVAFWCDPISGHATLYWYRQILGQGPELLVQFQDESVVDDSQLPKDRFSAERLKGVDSTLKIQPAELGDSAMYLCATSPSGRAYKEQFFGPGTRLTVL.

This clonotype has at least ten counts. The rearrangement links TRBV29-1 to TRBJ2-7; TRBD1 might be the D (6 bases). This CDR3 has 13 residues. The germline CDR1 and CDR2 sequences are SQVTM and ANQGSEA. V was pared by 7 bases and J by 5 bases, with 18 bases between. For the CDR3, the DNA is TGCAGCGCCACCCCCGATAAGGGGGACGAGCAGTACTTC. This codes for CSATPDKGDEQYF.

This clonotype was counted at least ten times. J is TRBJ2-1 and V is TRBV10-3, with D tentatively TRBD1 or TRBD2 (5 bases each). V was clipped by 3 bases and J by 0 bases, with 12 bases between them. Germline V CDR1 and CDR2: ENHRY, SYGVKD. CDR3 length: 16 residues. As DNA, the CDR3 is TGTGCCATCAGTGACTGGGGGAGAGCCTCCTACAATGAGCAGTTCTTC. It translates to CAISDWGRASYNEQFF.

With regard to this clonotype: Since a much larger clone is just one base distant, this may be a read error. The chain recombines TRBV6-5 with TRBJ2-1; D gene ambiguous. Trimming pared 2 bases from V and 2 bases from J, leaving 7 bases between. Germline V gene lookup returns CDR1 MNHEY and CDR2 SVGAGI. There are 14 residues in the CDR3. The CDR3 protein is CASSYRDTYNEQFF. CDR3 in DNA: TGTGCCAGCAGTTACCGTGACACCTACAATGAGCAGTTCTTC.

With regard to this clonotype: A much larger clonotype is one base distant, so this may be a read error. The rearrangement links TRBV7-8 to TRBJ1-1, with 12 bases lining up with TRBD1. The trim removed 1 base at V and 3 bases at J, leaving 6 bases unmatched. Germline CDR1 reads SGHVS; CDR2 reads FQNEAQ. CDR3 length: 17 amino acids. In DNA, the CDR3 is TGTGCCAGCAGCTTAGGGGGACAGGGGGCTGAGGACACTGAAGCTTTCTTT. This encodes CASSLGGQGAEDTEAFF.

A note on this clonotype: With a much larger clone just one base away, this may be a read error. The chain recombines TRBV5-1 with TRBJ2-3; D uncertain. V shed 0 bases and J shed 6 bases, with 14 bases lying between them. This CDR3 has 15 amino acids. Germline V gene data show CDR1 as SGHRS and CDR2 as YFSETQ. CDR3 coding DNA: TGCGCCAGCAGCTTGGGGGATGGCTCCGGGGATACGCAGTATTTT. As protein: CASSLGDGSGDTQYF.

This clonotype was picked up many times. The chain combines TRBV5-4 with TRBJ2-5; TRBD2 matches 14 bases. The CDR3 totals 17 residues. Per the germline V gene, CDR1 is SGHNT and CDR2 is YYREEE (reference sequence). Trimming at V came to 8 bases and at J to 3 bases, leaving 12 bases not matched to a gene. CDR3 sequence: CARGPGLAGDGEETQYF. CDR3 nucleotide sequence: TGTGCCAGGGGACCGGGACTAGCGGGAGATGGGGAAGAGACCCAGTACTTC. Together with reference TRBV5-4 and TRBJ2-5, the CDR3 gives the full variable domain: ETGVTQSPTHLIKTRGQQVTLRCSSQSGHNTVSWYQQALGQGPQFIFQYYREEENGRGNFPPRFSGLQFPNYSSELNVNALELDDSALYLCARGPGLAGDGEETQYFGPGTRLLVL.

For this clonotype: The CDR3 does not close with the conserved phenylalanine or tryptophan, likely indicating a read error. The chain uses TRBV11-1 and TRBJ2-7; tentatively, D is TRBD1 (6 bases). Trimming shortened V by 5 bases and J by 3 bases, and 14 bases separated the two germline ends. This CDR3 is built from 14 residues. Germline-derived CDR1 and CDR2 are SGHAT and FQDESV (reference sequence). The CDR3 DNA sequence: TGTGCCAGCAGCCATGCAGGGGTCTTCTACGAGCAGTACTCC. Residues: CASSHAGVFYEQYS.